This entry lists 18 T cell receptor beta chains sequenced from one sample in a study of beta chain features in type 1 diabetes. Regarding the study as a whole: Within each of all four CD4+ subsets, Type 1 diabetes patients had TCRB CDR3s that were moderately but significantly shorter.

Their specific antigens are unknown. As every portion of the isolated RNA was reverse transcribed, the sequencing read expressed TCRB transcripts. Assay: immunoSEQ multiplex PCR; the TCRdb copy retains only in-frame clones and omits some. The table shows 250,000 to 350,000 clones, with 13% to 15% occurring only once. Sequencing was performed on naive CD4+ T cells from blood. These receptors originate from a man aged 25 to 45 with type 1 diabetes.

This chain uses TRBV14 with TRBJ2-7; tentative D call: TRBD1 (5 bases). The CDR3 length is 14 residues. Germline V gene data show CDR1 as SGHDN and CDR2 as FVKESK. V was clipped by 0 bases and J by 0 bases, with 6 bases between them. The CDR3 region is CASSQETVSYEQYF. DNA for the CDR3: TGTGCCAGCAGCCAAGAGACAGTCTCCTACGAGCAGTACTTC.

The CDR3 sequence: CASTWRQTPYEQYF. CDR3 nucleotide sequence: TGTGCCAGCACTTGGCGGCAAACTCCCTACGAGCAGTACTTC. The V gene is TRBV28, the J gene TRBJ2-7; the D is unclear. This CDR3 is built from 14 residues. Trimming removed 7 bases at V and 2 bases at J, with 15 bases between. The germline V gene encodes CDR1 MDHEN and CDR2 SYDVKM.

This rearrangement joins TRBV10-3 to TRBJ1-1; D is undetermined. The CDR3 runs to 14 residues. The germline CDR1 and CDR2 sequences are ENHRY and SYGVKD. V gave up 5 bases and J gave up 1 base, with 11 bases separating them. CDR3 sequence: CAISSGYANTEAFF. The CDR3 region has the DNA TGTGCCATCAGTTCAGGCTACGCGAACACTGAAGCTTTCTTT.

The rearrangement links TRBV19 to TRBJ1-5; unclear D gene. The CDR3 sequence is 14 residues long. Germline V gene lookup returns CDR1 LNHDA and CDR2 SQIVND (reference sequence). Trimming shortened V by 4 bases and J by 5 bases, and 12 bases separated the two germline ends. For the CDR3, the DNA is TGTGCCAGTAGTAGGGAGGGAATGGATCAGCCCCAGCATTTT. As protein: CASSREGMDQPQHF.

The V and J genes are TRBV28 and TRBJ1-2; 9 bases agree with TRBD1. The CDR3 has 16 residues. Per germline, CDR1 MDHEN and CDR2 SYDVKM. J gave up 3 bases and V 7 bases, and 12 bases lay outside the gene matches. CDR3 loop: CASTEDGTGKYYGYTF. In DNA form, the CDR3 reads TGTGCCAGCACCGAAGATGGGACAGGGAAGTACTATGGCTACACCTTC.

This clone showed up just a few times. V is TRBV27 and J is TRBJ1-5; D unresolved. The germline V gene encodes CDR1 MNHEY and CDR2 SMNVEV (reference sequence). The CDR3 loop spans 14 amino acids. V was pared by 5 bases and J by 1 base, with 9 bases between. In DNA, the CDR3 is TGTGCCAGCAGTCTGAAGAGGAGCAATCAGCCCCAGCATTTT. Translation: CASSLKRSNQPQHF.

The chain employs TRBV5-1 and TRBJ2-2; 11 bases fit TRBD1. V lost 4 bases to trimming and J lost 6 bases; unmatched junction nucleotides: 5. Germline V gene sequence: CDR1 SGHRS, CDR2 YFSETQ. The CDR3 spans 15 residues. DNA of the CDR3: TGCGCCAGCAGCCCCACGGGACAGGGGGCCGGGGAGCTGTTTTTT. This codes for CASSPTGQGAGELFF.

The V and J genes are TRBV7-3 and TRBJ2-1; 7 bases agree with TRBD1. This CDR3 spans 14 amino acids. J lost 6 bases, V lost 6 bases, and 8 bases had no gene match. Germline CDR1 and CDR2: SGHTA and FQGTGA. The CDR3 sequence: CASRETRDSNEQFF. The CDR3 DNA follows: TGTGCCAGCAGAGAGACCCGGGACAGCAATGAGCAGTTCTTC. Looking up the rest from reference TRBV7-3 and TRBJ2-1 gives the full variable domain: GAGVSQTPSNKVTEKGKYVELRCDPISGHTALYWYRQSLGQGPEFLIYFQGTGAADDSGLPNDRFFAVRPEGSVSTLKIQRTERGDSAVYLCASRETRDSNEQFFGPGTRLTVL.

This clone turned up a few times. V usage is TRBV6-1 and J usage is TRBJ2-7; possible D gene TRBD2, 5 bases. Trimming removed 10 bases from V and 0 bases from J, with 13 bases in between. CDR3 length: 13 residues. Germline V gene data show CDR1 as MNHNS and CDR2 as SASEGT. The chain's CDR3 is CAILVGSSYEQYF. The CDR3 DNA follows: TGTGCCATCCTAGTGGGGAGCTCCTACGAGCAGTACTTC.

V and J are TRBV18 and TRBJ2-7; D unclear. Trimming cost V 2 bases and J 3 bases, with 17 bases left between them. CDR3 length: 16 residues. In germline, CDR1 is KGHSH, CDR2 LQKENI. CDR3 protein: CASSPSAGLRGYEQYF. CDR3 coding DNA: TGTGCCAGCTCACCATCAGCCGGATTACGCGGCTACGAGCAGTACTTC.

The V call is TRBV9, the J call TRBJ2-5, with TRBD1 as a possible D gene (5 bases). Trimming left V 0 bases short and J 5 bases short, with 8 bases between. This CDR3 contains 13 residues. The germline V gene encodes CDR1 SGDLS and CDR2 YYNGEE. The CDR3 DNA reads as TGTGCCAGCAGCGTAGGGGGCTTTGAGACCCAGTACTTC. This translates into CASSVGGFETQYF.

This clone was picked up a small number of times. This specimen includes other DNA sequences encoding the same CDR3. The J gene is TRBJ2-5, the V gene TRBV9, with 7 bases fitting TRBD1. V shed 4 bases, J shed 1 base, and the junction held 4 bases outside the gene matches. Germline V gives CDR1 SGDLS, CDR2 YYNGEE. The CDR3 sequence is 14 residues long. The CDR3, as DNA: TGTGCCAGCAGCCCCGGGACAGCCCAAGAGACCCAGTACTTC. It translates to CASSPGTAQETQYF.

This clone was detected a few times. The sample holds other DNA sequences that translate to the same CDR3. This sequence joins TRBV9 and TRBJ2-1, with 7 bases lining up with TRBD2. The CDR3 totals 15 residues. Trimming cost V 2 bases and J 0 bases; bases outside gene matches: 2. Germline V gene sequence: CDR1 SGDLS, CDR2 YYNGEE. CDR3 sequence (DNA): TGTGCCAGCAGCGTCCTAGCGGACTCCTACAATGAGCAGTTCTTC. Translated: CASSVLADSYNEQFF.

The chain links TRBV5-4 to TRBJ2-5; a possible D gene is TRBD1 (6 bases). Deletions cut 5 bases from V and 4 bases from J, with 15 bases between. This CDR3 contains 14 residues. Germline CDR1 is SGHNT and CDR2 is YYREEE (reference sequence). CDR3 loop: CASSHGGRGETQYF. The CDR3 DNA reads as TGTGCCAGCAGTCATGGGGGCAGGGGAGAGACCCAGTACTTC. The variable domain in full, completed from reference TRBV5-4 and TRBJ2-5, reads ETGVTQSPTHLIKTRGQQVTLRCSSQSGHNTVSWYQQALGQGPQFIFQYYREEENGRGNFPPRFSGLQFPNYSSELNVNALELDDSALYLCASSHGGRGETQYFGPGTRLLVL.

This clone was picked up one time. This chain joins TRBV19 and TRBJ1-1; 10 positions agree with TRBD1. Per the germline V gene, CDR1 is LNHDA and CDR2 is SQIVND (reference sequence). This CDR3 contains 14 residues. Unmatched junction bases numbered 7, after V lost 5 bases and J lost 7 bases. CDR3 sequence: CASSPDRGPVEAFF. In nucleotides, the CDR3 is TGTGCCAGTAGTCCAGACAGGGGGCCGGTTGAAGCTTTCTTT.

This clone has a handful of counts. V is TRBV6-6 and J is TRBJ2-7; 7 bases are shared with TRBD1. The CDR3 spans 14 residues. CDR1 and CDR2 from the germline V gene are MNHNY and SVGAGI (reference sequence). V was pared by 4 bases and J by 0 bases, with 3 bases of the junction left unmatched. DNA for the CDR3: TGTGCCAGCAGTTCCGGGACAGACTCCTACGAGCAGTACTTC. This sequence encodes CASSSGTDSYEQYF.

The rearrangement joins TRBV29-1 to TRBJ1-2; D not resolved. Trimming pared 4 bases from V and 6 bases from J, leaving 15 bases between. Germline loops: CDR1 SQVTM, CDR2 ANQGSEA. The CDR3 spans 13 residues. The chain's CDR3 is CSVGQAGVNGYTF. CDR3 DNA sequence: TGCAGCGTTGGGCAGGCTGGTGTGAATGGCTACACCTTC. Variable domain in full (rest from reference TRBV29-1 and TRBJ1-2): SAVISQKPSRDICQRGTSLTIQCQVDSQVTMMFWYRQQPGQSLTLIATANQGSEATYESGFVIDKFPISRPNLTFSTLTVSNMSPEDSSIYLCSVGQAGVNGYTFGSGTRLTVV.

The chain has TRBV6-5 and TRBJ2-7; a weak D match, TRBD2 (6 bases). This CDR3 is built from 11 residues. Looked up from germline, CDR1 is MNHEY and CDR2 is SVGAGI. V lost 8 bases to trimming and J lost 3 bases, with 8 bases between them. The CDR3 spells CASGGLYEQYF. DNA for the CDR3: TGTGCCAGCGGGGGACTCTACGAGCAGTACTTC.